Listed here is a single T cell receptor beta chain. What it recognizes is unknown. This record comes from a study of CD8+CD57+ T cells in acquired aplastic anemia. Whole-study context: Across the sorted CD4+ and CD8+ cells, DNA amounts averaged about 3.2 ug.

Profiling that covered TCR beta VDJ and CDR3 relied on genomic DNA as its template. TCRdb independently ran MiXCR on the reads; one entry per CDR3 protein. The table lists some 190,000 distinct CDR3 sequences, approximately 46% of them singletons. The study's findings and limits: Around 29 shared CD8+ CDR3s appeared highly expressed within patients' immunodominant clones.

The clonotype comes from a human donor in good health. Sequencing was performed on sorted CD4+, CD8+, or CD8+CD57+ T cells (not recorded which) from PBMCs.

This chain's CDR3 is CASSPKSNYGYTF. For the CDR3, the DNA is TGTGCCAGTAGTCCCAAATCTAACTATGGCTACACCTTC. The rearrangement uses TRBV19 and TRBJ1-2, with no clear D. The ends were cut back, 5 bases at V and 0 bases at J, with 7 bases in the middle. This CDR3 has 13 residues. Germline V CDR1 and CDR2: LNHDA, SQIVND (reference sequence). The complete variable domain, with remaining parts taken from reference TRBV19 and TRBJ1-2, reads DGGITQSPKYLFRKEGQNVTLSCEQNLNHDAMYWYRQDPGQGLRLIYYSQIVNDFQKGDIAEGYSVSREKKESFPLTVTSAQKNPTAFYLCASSPKSNYGYTFGSGTRLTVV.